This T cell receptor beta chain was obtained from a study of shared clonotypes between healthy human individuals. Deep-level settings were used for running the assay. Original data processing: ImmunoSEQ junction-only sequences lacked quality scores, so their filtering differed. Sequenced by immunoSEQ multiplex PCR; TCRdb stores in-frame clones only, minus some. V and J calls and clone size follow that table, whereas D and trimming were derived from the DNA. The sample records approximately 2.3 million clones, 85% to 95% being singletons. This CDR3 spans 19 amino acids. Germline V gene data show CDR1 as SGHDT and CDR2 as YYEEEE. Trimming removed 1 base at V and 0 bases at J, with 20 bases between. Points from the study as a whole: Larger richness was generally estimated for naive than memory subsets. A few donors showed sharing of approximately 4.7% of naive CD4 clonotypes.

With respect to this clone: The antigen is unknown.

The rearrangement joins TRBV5-6 to TRBJ1-3; D is undetermined. The sequenced sample consisted of naive CD4+ T cells from PBMCs. Subset in this sample: CD45RA+ positively selected. The sequence was collected from a man aged 18 to 35 in good health. Some clones in this sample may be carry-over from other donors' samples. CDR3 residues: CASSLLGLEGWDSGNTIYF. CDR3 DNA: TGTGCCAGCAGCTTGCTCGGTTTGGAAGGGTGGGACTCTGGAAACACCATATATTTT.